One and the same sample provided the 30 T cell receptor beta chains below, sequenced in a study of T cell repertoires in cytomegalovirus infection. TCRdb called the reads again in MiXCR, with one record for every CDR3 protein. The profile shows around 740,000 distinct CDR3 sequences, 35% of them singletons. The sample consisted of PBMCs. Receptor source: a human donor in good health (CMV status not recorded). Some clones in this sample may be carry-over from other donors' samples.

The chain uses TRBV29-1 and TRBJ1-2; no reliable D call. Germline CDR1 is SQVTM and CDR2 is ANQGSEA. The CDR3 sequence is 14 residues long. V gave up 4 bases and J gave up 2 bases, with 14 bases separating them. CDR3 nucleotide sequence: TGCAGCGTTGTTGCACATACTCGAAACTATGGCTACACCTTC. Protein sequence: CSVVAHTRNYGYTF.

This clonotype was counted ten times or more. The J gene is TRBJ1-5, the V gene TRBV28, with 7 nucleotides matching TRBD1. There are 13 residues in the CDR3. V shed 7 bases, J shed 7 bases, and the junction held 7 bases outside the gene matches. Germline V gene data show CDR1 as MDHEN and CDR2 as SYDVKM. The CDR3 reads CASTLQGFQPQHF. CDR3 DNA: TGTGCCAGCACCCTACAGGGGTTCCAGCCCCAGCATTTT.

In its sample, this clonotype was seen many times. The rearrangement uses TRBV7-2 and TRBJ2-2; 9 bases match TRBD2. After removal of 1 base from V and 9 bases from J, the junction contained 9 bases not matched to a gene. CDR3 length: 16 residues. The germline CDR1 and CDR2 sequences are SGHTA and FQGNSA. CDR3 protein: CASSLVGREGLRELFF. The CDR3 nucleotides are TGTGCCAGCAGCTTAGTTGGGCGGGAGGGGCTGCGGGAGCTGTTTTTT. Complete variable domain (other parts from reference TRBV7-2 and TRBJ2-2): GAGVSQSPSNKVTEKGKDVELRCDPISGHTALYWYRQSLGQGLEFLIYFQGNSAPDKSGLPSDRFSAERTGGSVSTLTIQRTQQEDSAVYLCASSLVGREGLRELFFGEGSRLTVL.

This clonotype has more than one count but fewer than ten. CDR3 protein: CASRLEGQGAFNEQFF. The CDR3 nucleotides read TGTGCCAGCAGACTAGAAGGACAGGGGGCTTTCAATGAGCAGTTCTTC. The chain employs TRBV27 and TRBJ2-1, with 11 nucleotides matching TRBD1. This CDR3 is built from 16 residues. From germline, CDR1 is MNHEY and CDR2 SMNVEV (reference sequence). V lost 6 bases, J lost 6 bases, and 10 bases stayed unmatched.

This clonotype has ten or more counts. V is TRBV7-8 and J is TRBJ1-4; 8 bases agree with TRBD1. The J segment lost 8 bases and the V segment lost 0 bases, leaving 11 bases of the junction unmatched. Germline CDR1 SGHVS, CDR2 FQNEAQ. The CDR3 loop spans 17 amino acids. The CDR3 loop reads CASSLARQGARLEKLFF. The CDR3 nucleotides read TGTGCCAGCAGCTTAGCGCGGCAGGGGGCAAGGTTAGAAAAACTGTTTTTT.

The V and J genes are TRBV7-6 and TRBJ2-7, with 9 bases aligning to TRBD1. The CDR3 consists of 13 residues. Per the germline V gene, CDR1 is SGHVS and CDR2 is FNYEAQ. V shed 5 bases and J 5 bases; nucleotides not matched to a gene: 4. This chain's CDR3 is CASSRDRADEQYF. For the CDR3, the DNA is TGTGCCAGCAGCCGGGACAGGGCGGACGAGCAGTACTTC.

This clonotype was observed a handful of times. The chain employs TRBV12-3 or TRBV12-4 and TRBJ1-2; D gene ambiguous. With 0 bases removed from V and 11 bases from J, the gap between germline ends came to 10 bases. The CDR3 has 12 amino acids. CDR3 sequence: CASSLAVGDYTF. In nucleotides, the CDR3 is TGTGCCAGCAGTTTAGCTGTTGGGGATTACACCTTC.

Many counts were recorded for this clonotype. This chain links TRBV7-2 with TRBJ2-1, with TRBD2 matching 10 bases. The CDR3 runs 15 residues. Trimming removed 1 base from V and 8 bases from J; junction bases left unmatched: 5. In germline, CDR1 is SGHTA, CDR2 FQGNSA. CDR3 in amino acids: CASSLVSSGSYEQFF. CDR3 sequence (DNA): TGTGCCAGCAGCTTAGTGTCTAGCGGGAGCTATGAGCAGTTCTTC.

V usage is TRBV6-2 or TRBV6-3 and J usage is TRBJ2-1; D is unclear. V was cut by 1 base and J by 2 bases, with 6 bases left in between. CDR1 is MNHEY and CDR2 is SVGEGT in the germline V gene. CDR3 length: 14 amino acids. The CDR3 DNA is TGTGCCAGCAGTTACTGGCAGACCTACAATGAGCAGTTCTTC. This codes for CASSYWQTYNEQFF.

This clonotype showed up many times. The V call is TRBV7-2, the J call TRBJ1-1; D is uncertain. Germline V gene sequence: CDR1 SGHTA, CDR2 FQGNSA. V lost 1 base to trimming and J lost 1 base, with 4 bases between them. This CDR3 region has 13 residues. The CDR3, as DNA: TGTGCCAGCAGCTTAGTTCAGAACACTGAAGCTTTCTTT. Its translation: CASSLVQNTEAFF.

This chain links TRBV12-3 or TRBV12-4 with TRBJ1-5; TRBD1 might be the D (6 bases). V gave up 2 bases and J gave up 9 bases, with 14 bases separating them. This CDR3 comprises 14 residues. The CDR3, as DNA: TGTGCCAGCAGTTTAACAGGAGGGGGTGGGCCCCAGCATTTT. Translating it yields CASSLTGGGGPQHF.

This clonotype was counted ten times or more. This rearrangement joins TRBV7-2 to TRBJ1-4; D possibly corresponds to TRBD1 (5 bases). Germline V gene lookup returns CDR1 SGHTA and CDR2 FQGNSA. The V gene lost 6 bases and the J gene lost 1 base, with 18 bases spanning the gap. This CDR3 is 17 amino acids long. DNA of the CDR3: TGTGCCAGCAGACGCATGCCAGGGAGTGGAACTAATGAAAAACTGTTTTTT. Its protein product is CASRRMPGSGTNEKLFF.

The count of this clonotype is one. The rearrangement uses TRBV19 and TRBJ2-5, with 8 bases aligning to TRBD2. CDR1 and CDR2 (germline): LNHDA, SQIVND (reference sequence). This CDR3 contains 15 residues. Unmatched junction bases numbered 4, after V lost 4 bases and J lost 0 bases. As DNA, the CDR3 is TGTGCCAGTAGTAAGCAGCGGGAGTACCAAGAGACCCAGTACTTC. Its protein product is CASSKQREYQETQYF.

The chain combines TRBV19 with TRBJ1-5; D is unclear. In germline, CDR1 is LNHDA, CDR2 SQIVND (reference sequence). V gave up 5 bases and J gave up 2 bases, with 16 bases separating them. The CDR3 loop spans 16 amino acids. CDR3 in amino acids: CASSPSDGIRNQPQHF. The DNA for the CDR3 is TGTGCCAGTAGTCCTTCGGACGGCATTCGCAATCAGCCCCAGCATTTT.

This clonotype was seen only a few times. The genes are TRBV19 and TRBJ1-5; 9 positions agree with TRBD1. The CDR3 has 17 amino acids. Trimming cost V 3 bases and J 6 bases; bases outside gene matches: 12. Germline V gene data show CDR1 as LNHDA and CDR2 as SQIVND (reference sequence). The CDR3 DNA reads TGTGCCAGTAGTATTTCACAGGGGGCGCCCCGGGGTCAGCCCCAGCATTTT. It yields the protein CASSISQGAPRGQPQHF.

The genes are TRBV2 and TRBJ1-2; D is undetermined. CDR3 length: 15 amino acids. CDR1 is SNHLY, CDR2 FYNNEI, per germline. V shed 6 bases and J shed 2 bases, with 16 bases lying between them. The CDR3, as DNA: TGTGCCAGCAGGGGCGACGCAAATTGGAACTATGGCTACACCTTC. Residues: CASRGDANWNYGYTF.

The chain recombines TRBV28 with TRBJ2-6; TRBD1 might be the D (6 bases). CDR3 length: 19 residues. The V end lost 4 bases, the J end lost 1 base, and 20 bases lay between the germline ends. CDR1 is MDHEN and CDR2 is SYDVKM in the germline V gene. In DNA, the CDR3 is TGTGCCAGCAGTTCTATTTCCAATTCAGGGGAATCTGGGGCCAACGTCCTGACTTTC. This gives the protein CASSSISNSGESGANVLTF.

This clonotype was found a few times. Written as DNA, the CDR3 is TGTGCCAGCAGCTTAGTCCCCCAGAGAGAGACCCAGTACTTC. This encodes CASSLVPQRETQYF. The chain uses TRBV7-9 and TRBJ2-5; D gene uncertain. The germline V gene encodes CDR1 SEHNR and CDR2 FQNEAQ (reference sequence). CDR3 length: 14 amino acids. V lost 1 base, J lost 4 bases, and 10 bases lay in between.

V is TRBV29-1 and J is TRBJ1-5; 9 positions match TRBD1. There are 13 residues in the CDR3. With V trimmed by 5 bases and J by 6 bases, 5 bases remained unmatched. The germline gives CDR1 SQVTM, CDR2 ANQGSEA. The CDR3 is CSVTTGGGQPQHF. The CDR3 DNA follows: TGCAGCGTTACGACAGGGGGAGGTCAGCCCCAGCATTTT. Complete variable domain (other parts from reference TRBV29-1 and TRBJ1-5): SAVISQKPSRDICQRGTSLTIQCQVDSQVTMMFWYRQQPGQSLTLIATANQGSEATYESGFVIDKFPISRPNLTFSTLTVSNMSPEDSSIYLCSVTTGGGQPQHFGDGTRLSIL.

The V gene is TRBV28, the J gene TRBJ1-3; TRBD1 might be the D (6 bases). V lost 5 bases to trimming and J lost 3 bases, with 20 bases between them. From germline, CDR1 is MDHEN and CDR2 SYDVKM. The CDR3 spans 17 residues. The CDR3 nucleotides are TGTGCCAGCAGTGCGGGGGGGGCGCCGAGACTTGGAAACACCATATATTTT. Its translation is CASSAGGAPRLGNTIYF. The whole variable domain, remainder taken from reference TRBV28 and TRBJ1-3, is DVKVTQSSRYLVKRTGEKVFLECVQDMDHENMFWYRQDPGLGLRLIYFSYDVKMKEKGDIPEGYSVSREKKERFSLILESASTNQTSMYLCASSAGGAPRLGNTIYFGEGSWLTVV.

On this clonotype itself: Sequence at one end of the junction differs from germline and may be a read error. The CDR3 sequence: CASSHRLAGGPSHEQFF. The CDR3 coding sequence is TGTGCCAGCAGCCACCGACTAGCGGGAGGGCCAAGCCATGAGCAGTTCTTC. The J gene is TRBJ2-1, the V gene TRBV4-1; TRBD2 aligns across 14 bases. CDR1 is MGHRA and CDR2 is YSYEKL in the germline V gene. The CDR3 spans 17 residues.

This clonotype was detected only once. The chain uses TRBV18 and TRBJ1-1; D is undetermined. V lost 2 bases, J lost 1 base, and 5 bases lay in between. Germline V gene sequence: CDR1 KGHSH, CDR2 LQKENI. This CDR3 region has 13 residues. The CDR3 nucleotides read TGTGCCAGCTCACCATCGGAGAACACTGAAGCTTTCTTT. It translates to CASSPSENTEAFF.

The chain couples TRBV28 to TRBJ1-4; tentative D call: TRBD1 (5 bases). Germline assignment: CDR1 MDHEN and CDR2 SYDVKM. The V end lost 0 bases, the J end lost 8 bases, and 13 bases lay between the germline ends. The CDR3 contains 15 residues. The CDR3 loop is CASSLWGGSGEKLFF. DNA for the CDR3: TGTGCCAGCAGTTTATGGGGGGGATCTGGAGAAAAACTGTTTTTT.

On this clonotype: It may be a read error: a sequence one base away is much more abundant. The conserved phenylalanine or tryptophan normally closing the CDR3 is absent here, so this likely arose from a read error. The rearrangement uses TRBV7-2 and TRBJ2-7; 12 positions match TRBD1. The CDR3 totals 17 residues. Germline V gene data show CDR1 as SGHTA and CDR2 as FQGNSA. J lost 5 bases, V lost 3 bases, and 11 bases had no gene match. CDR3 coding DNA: TGTGCCAGCAGCTTTCCATCCGGGACAGGGGGCTACAACGAGCAGTACTTA. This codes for CASSFPSGTGGYNEQYL.

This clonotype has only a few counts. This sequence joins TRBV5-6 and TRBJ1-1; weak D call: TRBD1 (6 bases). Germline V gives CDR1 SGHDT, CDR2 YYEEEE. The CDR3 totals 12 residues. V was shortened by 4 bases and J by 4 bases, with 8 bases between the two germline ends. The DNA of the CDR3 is TGTGCCAGCAGCCGGGGGGCCACTGAAGCTTTCTTT. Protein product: CASSRGATEAFF.

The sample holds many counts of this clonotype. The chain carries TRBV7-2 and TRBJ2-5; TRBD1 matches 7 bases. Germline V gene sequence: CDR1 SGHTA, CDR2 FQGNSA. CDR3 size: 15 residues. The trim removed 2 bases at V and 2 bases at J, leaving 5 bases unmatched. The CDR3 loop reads CASSLNRGRQETQYF. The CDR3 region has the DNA TGTGCCAGCAGCTTAAACAGGGGACGTCAAGAGACCCAGTACTTC.

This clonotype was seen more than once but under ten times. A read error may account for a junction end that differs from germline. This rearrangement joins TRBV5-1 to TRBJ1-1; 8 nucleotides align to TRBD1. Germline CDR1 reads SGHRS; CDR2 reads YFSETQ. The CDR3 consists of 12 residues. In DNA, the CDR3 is TGTGCCAGCGGACAGGGGAACACTGAAGCTTTCTTT. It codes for CASGQGNTEAFF.

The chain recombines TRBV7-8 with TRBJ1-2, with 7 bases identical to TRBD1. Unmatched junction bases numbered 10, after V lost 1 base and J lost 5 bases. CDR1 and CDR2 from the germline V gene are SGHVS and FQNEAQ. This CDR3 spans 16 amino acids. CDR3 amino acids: CASSLVVRGRGYGYTF. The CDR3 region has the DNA TGTGCCAGCAGCTTAGTCGTGAGGGGGCGGGGGTATGGCTACACCTTC.

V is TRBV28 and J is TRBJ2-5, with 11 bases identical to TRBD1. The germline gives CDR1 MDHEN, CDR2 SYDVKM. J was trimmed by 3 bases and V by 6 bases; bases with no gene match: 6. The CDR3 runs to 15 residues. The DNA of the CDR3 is TGTGCCAGCAGGGGGACAGGGGGACGTAAAGAGACCCAGTACTTC. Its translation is CASRGTGGRKETQYF.

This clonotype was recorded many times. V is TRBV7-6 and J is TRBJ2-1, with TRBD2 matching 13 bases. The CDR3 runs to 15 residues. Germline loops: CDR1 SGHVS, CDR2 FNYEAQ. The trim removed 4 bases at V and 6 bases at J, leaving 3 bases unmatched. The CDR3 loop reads CASSSGLAGVNEQFF. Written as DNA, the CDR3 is TGTGCCAGCAGCTCCGGACTAGCGGGAGTCAATGAGCAGTTCTTC.